A selection of T cell receptor beta chains follows, all from one sample in a study of shared clonotypes between healthy human individuals. Generated by immunoSEQ multiplex PCR, the TCRdb table keeps only in-frame clones and is missing some. The sample consists of over 2 million clones, just under 95% of them appearing once. What was sequenced was naive CD8+ T cells sorted from blood. Receptor source: a man between 18 and 35 years old in good health. Both conserved end residues are part of each CDR3. The order of the fields is D gene, clone size, V gene, J gene, CDR3 DNA, CDR3 protein. D genes are given only for firm matches. Size tells how often a clone was seen (once, few, many) or the class of an expanded clone, and some rows leave it out.

d_call: TRBD1
clone_size: -
v_call: TRBV19
j_call: TRBJ2-7
cdr3_nt: TGTGCCAGTAGTCCGGGACAGGGGATGGGGGAGCAGTACTTC
cdr3_aa: CASSPGQGMGEQYF

d_call: TRBD2
clone_size: -
v_call: TRBV4-3
j_call: TRBJ2-7
cdr3_nt: TGCGCCAGCAGCCAAGAGGCTAGCGGGGAGTCCTACGAGCAGTACTTC
cdr3_aa: CASSQEASGESYEQYF

d_call: -
clone_size: -
v_call: TRBV4-1
j_call: TRBJ1-6
cdr3_nt: TGCGCCAGCAGCCAACGTGGGGACTCACCCCTCCACTTT
cdr3_aa: CASSQRGDSPLHF

d_call: TRBD1
clone_size: -
v_call: TRBV28
j_call: TRBJ2-7
cdr3_nt: TGTGCCAGCAGTCAAGGGACAGAACCCCACGAGCAGTACTTC
cdr3_aa: CASSQGTEPHEQYF

d_call: -
clone_size: -
v_call: TRBV10-3
j_call: TRBJ1-2
cdr3_nt: TGTGCCATCAGTGCCCTACTCCGGGATATCTATGGCTACACCTTC
cdr3_aa: CAISALLRDIYGYTF

d_call: TRBD2
clone_size: -
v_call: TRBV5-4
j_call: TRBJ2-5
cdr3_nt: TGTGCCAGCAGCTTGGCGTCGGGGGGGCATGAGACCCAGTACTTC
cdr3_aa: CASSLASGGHETQYF

d_call: TRBD2
clone_size: -
v_call: TRBV13
j_call: TRBJ2-1
cdr3_nt: TGTGCCAGCAGCTTGGGTCCTAGCGGGGGGTCCTACAATGAGCAGTTCTTC
cdr3_aa: CASSLGPSGGSYNEQFF

d_call: TRBD2
clone_size: -
v_call: TRBV7-2
j_call: TRBJ2-1
cdr3_nt: TGTGCCAGCAGCTTAGGTGCGGGAGGAGGGAATGAGCAGTTCTTC
cdr3_aa: CASSLGAGGGNEQFF

d_call: -
clone_size: once
v_call: TRBV7-9
j_call: TRBJ1-3
cdr3_nt: TGTGCCAGCAGTTCATGGACCGACGCCGTCTCTGGAAACACCATATATTTT
cdr3_aa: CASSSWTDAVSGNTIYF

d_call: -
clone_size: -
v_call: TRBV11-2
j_call: TRBJ2-3
cdr3_nt: TGTGCCAGCTCGATGGGTGGAGATACGCAGTATTTT
cdr3_aa: CASSMGGDTQYF

d_call: -
clone_size: -
v_call: TRBV27
j_call: TRBJ1-2
cdr3_nt: TGTGCCAGCAGTTTAGTTGCAGGGGCAGCCTACACCTTC
cdr3_aa: CASSLVAGAAYTF

d_call: -
clone_size: -
v_call: TRBV4-1
j_call: TRBJ1-1
cdr3_nt: TGCGCCAGCAGCCGAACGGGGGCCACTGAAGCTTTCTTT
cdr3_aa: CASSRTGATEAFF

d_call: TRBD2
clone_size: -
v_call: TRBV5-6
j_call: TRBJ2-3
cdr3_nt: TGTGCCAGCAGCTTGGCAATAGCGGGATTTGGCACAGATACGCAGTATTTT
cdr3_aa: CASSLAIAGFGTDTQYF

d_call: -
clone_size: -
v_call: TRBV18
j_call: TRBJ2-2
cdr3_nt: TGTGCCAGCTCACCCTACGGTCGGGGTATCGGTGGCGGGGAGCTGTTTTTT
cdr3_aa: CASSPYGRGIGGGELFF

d_call: -
clone_size: -
v_call: TRBV2
j_call: TRBJ2-7
cdr3_nt: TGTGCCAGCCTGAAAACCGGAATAACCTACGAGCAGTACTTC
cdr3_aa: CASLKTGITYEQYF

d_call: -
clone_size: once
v_call: TRBV25-1
j_call: TRBJ2-2
cdr3_nt: TGTGCCAGCAACAGGGCTGCCGGGGAGCTGTTTTTT
cdr3_aa: CASNRAAGELFF

d_call: -
clone_size: -
v_call: TRBV2
j_call: TRBJ1-4
cdr3_nt: TGTGCCAGCATACGGGGCGCTGCTAATGAAAAACTGTTTTTT
cdr3_aa: CASIRGAANEKLFF

d_call: -
clone_size: -
v_call: TRBV4-1
j_call: TRBJ2-1
cdr3_nt: TGCGCCAGCAGCCAAGTTGGGGAATACAATGAGCAGTTCTTC
cdr3_aa: CASSQVGEYNEQFF

d_call: -
clone_size: -
v_call: TRBV13
j_call: TRBJ1-1
cdr3_nt: TGTGCCAGCAGCCGGGAGGGGGGTTTGTCTGAAGCTTTCTTT
cdr3_aa: CASSREGGLSEAFF

d_call: -
clone_size: -
v_call: TRBV15
j_call: TRBJ1-1
cdr3_nt: TGTGCCACCAGCAGAGATTGGTCGAACACTGAAGCTTTCTTT
cdr3_aa: CATSRDWSNTEAFF

d_call: -
clone_size: -
v_call: TRBV7-9
j_call: TRBJ1-2
cdr3_nt: TGTGCCAGCACCCCACCCCTCAGTGGAGGGGTAAAGGGCTACACCTTC
cdr3_aa: CASTPPLSGGVKGYTF

d_call: -
clone_size: -
v_call: TRBV9
j_call: TRBJ1-1
cdr3_nt: TGTGCCAGCAGCAGTGGACAGTTAAACACTGAAGCTTTCTTT
cdr3_aa: CASSSGQLNTEAFF

d_call: TRBD2
clone_size: -
v_call: TRBV7-3
j_call: TRBJ2-7
cdr3_nt: TGTGCCAGCAGCTTAAGCGGGGGGGATTCCTACGAGCAGTACTTC
cdr3_aa: CASSLSGGDSYEQYF

d_call: TRBD2
clone_size: -
v_call: TRBV7-8
j_call: TRBJ2-1
cdr3_nt: TGTGCCAGCAGCTCGCAGCCCACCGGGACTAGCGGGAGGGCTAACTACAATGAGCAGTTCTTC
cdr3_aa: CASSSQPTGTSGRANYNEQFF

d_call: -
clone_size: once
v_call: TRBV6-5
j_call: TRBJ2-7
cdr3_nt: TGTGCCAGCAGTCCAGGGGATCTTAGCTCCTACGAGCAGTACTTC
cdr3_aa: CASSPGDLSSYEQYF

d_call: -
clone_size: -
v_call: TRBV5-6
j_call: TRBJ1-1
cdr3_nt: TGTGCCAGCAGAGGATGGGGGTTGAACACTGAAGCTTTCTTT
cdr3_aa: CASRGWGLNTEAFF

d_call: -
clone_size: -
v_call: TRBV30
j_call: TRBJ1-1
cdr3_nt: TGTGCCTGGAGTGTACGTTACAAGAACACTGAAGCTTTCTTT
cdr3_aa: CAWSVRYKNTEAFF

d_call: -
clone_size: -
v_call: TRBV10-1
j_call: TRBJ2-7
cdr3_nt: TGCGCCAGCAGTGCAAGCGGCTCCTACGAGCAGTACTTC
cdr3_aa: CASSASGSYEQYF

d_call: -
clone_size: -
v_call: TRBV7-2
j_call: TRBJ2-1
cdr3_nt: TGTGCCAGCACCCACCGGGACTGGCGTAGGGAGCAGTTCTTC
cdr3_aa: CASTHRDWRREQFF

d_call: -
clone_size: -
v_call: TRBV7-8
j_call: TRBJ2-7
cdr3_nt: TGTGCCAGCAGCTTAGATCCCGGGTACGAGCAGTACTTC
cdr3_aa: CASSLDPGYEQYF

d_call: TRBD2
clone_size: once
v_call: TRBV10-2
j_call: TRBJ2-7
cdr3_nt: TGCGCCAGCGATTATAGCGGGAGGAGCGAGCAGTACTTC
cdr3_aa: CASDYSGRSEQYF

d_call: TRBD2
clone_size: -
v_call: TRBV7-3
j_call: TRBJ2-7
cdr3_nt: TGTGCCAGCAGCCAGGGACTAGCGGGGGACGAGCAGTACTTC
cdr3_aa: CASSQGLAGDEQYF

d_call: TRBD2
clone_size: once
v_call: TRBV6-1
j_call: TRBJ2-1
cdr3_nt: TGTGCCAGCAAGAAAAGCGGGGGGTCCTACAATGAGCAGTTCTTC
cdr3_aa: CASKKSGGSYNEQFF